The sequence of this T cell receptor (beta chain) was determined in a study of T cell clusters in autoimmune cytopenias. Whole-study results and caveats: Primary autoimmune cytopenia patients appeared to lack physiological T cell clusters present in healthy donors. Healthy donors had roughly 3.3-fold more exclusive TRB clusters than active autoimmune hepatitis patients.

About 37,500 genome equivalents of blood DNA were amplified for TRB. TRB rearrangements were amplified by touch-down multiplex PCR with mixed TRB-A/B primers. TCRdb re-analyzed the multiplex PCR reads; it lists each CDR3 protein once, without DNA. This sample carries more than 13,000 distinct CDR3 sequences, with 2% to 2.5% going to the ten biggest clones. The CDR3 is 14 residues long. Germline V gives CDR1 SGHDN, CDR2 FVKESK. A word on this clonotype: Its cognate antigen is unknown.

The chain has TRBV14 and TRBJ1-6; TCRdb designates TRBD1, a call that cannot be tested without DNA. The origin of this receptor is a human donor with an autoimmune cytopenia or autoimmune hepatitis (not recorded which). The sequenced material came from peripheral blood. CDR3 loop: CASSQTGGNSPLHF.